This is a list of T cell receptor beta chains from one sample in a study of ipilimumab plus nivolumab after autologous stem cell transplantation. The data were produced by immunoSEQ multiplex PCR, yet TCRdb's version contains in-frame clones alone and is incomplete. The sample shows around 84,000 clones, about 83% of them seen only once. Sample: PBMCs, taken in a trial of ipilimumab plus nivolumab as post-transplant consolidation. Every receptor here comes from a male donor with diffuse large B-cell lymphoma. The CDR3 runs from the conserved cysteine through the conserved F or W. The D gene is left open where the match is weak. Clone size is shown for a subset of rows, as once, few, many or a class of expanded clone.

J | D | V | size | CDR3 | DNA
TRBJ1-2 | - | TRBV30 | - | CAWSPPQGFRYGYTF | TGTGCCTGGAGCCCACCCCAGGGGTTTCGCTATGGCTACACCTTC
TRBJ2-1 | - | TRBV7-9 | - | CASSLDTGSYNEQFF | TGTGCCAGCAGCTTAGACACCGGCTCCTACAATGAGCAGTTCTTC
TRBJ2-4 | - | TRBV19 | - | CASSIQGEKRNIQYF | TGTGCCAGTAGTATCCAAGGGGAGAAGAGAAACATTCAGTACTTC
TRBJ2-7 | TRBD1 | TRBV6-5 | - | CASSPRTGAYEQYF | TGTGCCAGCAGCCCCCGGACAGGGGCCTACGAGCAGTACTTC
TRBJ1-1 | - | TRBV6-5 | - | CASFGNTEAFF | TGTGCCAGCTTCGGGAACACTGAAGCTTTCTTT
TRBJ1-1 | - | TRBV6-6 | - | CASSYRLDSTEAFF | TGTGCCAGCAGTTATCGACTGGACAGCACTGAAGCTTTCTTT
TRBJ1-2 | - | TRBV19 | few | CASSRDGFNYGYTF | TGTGCCAGTAGTAGGGACGGCTTTAACTATGGCTACACCTTC
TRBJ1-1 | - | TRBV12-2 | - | CASRGLGGLEDTEAFF | TGTGCAAGTCGCGGGTTGGGGGGCCTAGAGGACACTGAAGCTTTCTTT
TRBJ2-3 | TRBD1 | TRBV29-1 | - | CSARQGSDTQYF | TGCAGCGCAAGACAGGGATCAGATACGCAGTATTTT
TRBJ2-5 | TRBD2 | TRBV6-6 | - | CASSTSSGGGTETQYF | TGTGCCAGCAGTACAAGTAGCGGGGGAGGAACAGAGACCCAGTACTTC
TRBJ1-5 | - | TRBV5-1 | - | CASSLAGGNQPQHF | TGCGCCAGCAGCTTGGCCGGGGGCAATCAGCCCCAGCATTTT
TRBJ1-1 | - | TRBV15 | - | CATSRLGVFAEAFF | TGTGCCACCAGCAGACTGGGGGTTTTTGCTGAAGCTTTCTTT
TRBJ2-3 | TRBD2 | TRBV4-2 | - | CASSQAGGGDTQYF | TGTGCCAGCAGCCAAGCGGGGGGGGGCGATACGCAGTATTTT
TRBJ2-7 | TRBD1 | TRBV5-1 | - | CASVGQGSYEQYF | TGCGCCAGCGTCGGACAGGGGTCCTACGAGCAGTACTTC
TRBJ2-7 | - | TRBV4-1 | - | CASSQVSGSYEQYF | TGCGCCAGCAGCCAAGTAAGCGGCTCCTACGAGCAGTACTTC
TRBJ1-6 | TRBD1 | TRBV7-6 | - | CASSRTGQGETLHF | TGTGCCAGCAGCCGTACGGGACAGGGGGAGACCCTCCACTTT
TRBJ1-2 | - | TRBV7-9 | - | CASSSITAYYGYTF | TGTGCCAGCAGCTCAATTACAGCTTACTATGGCTACACCTTC
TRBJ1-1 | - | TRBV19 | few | CASGAVTEAFF | TGTGCCAGTGGGGCCGTCACTGAAGCTTTCTTT
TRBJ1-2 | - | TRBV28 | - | CASSFEQSNYGYTF | TGTGCCAGCAGTTTTGAACAGTCAAACTATGGCTACACCTTC
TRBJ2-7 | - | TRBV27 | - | CASRGTGRGHEQYF | TGTGCCAGCAGGGGGACTGGTCGGGGCCACGAGCAGTACTTC
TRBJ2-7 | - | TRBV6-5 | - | CASSYSGIRSDEQYF | TGTGCCAGCAGTTACTCGGGGATCCGTAGCGACGAGCAGTACTTC
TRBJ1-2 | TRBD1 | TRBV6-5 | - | CASSSGSQGGGYTF | TGTGCCAGCAGTTCCGGGTCCCAGGGGGGTGGCTACACCTTC
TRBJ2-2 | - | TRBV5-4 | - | CASSTQQRTNTGELFF | TGTGCCAGCAGCACCCAGCAGAGAACAAACACCGGGGAGCTGTTTTTT
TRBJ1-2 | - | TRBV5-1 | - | CASSQAENYGYTF | TGCGCCAGCAGCCAGGCGGAGAACTATGGCTACACCTTC
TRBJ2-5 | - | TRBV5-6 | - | CASSLSGYQETQYF | TGTGCCAGCAGCTTGAGCGGGTACCAAGAGACCCAGTACTTC
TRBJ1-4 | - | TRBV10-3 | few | CAISEDGAANEKLFF | TGTGCCATCAGTGAGGACGGGGCCGCTAATGAAAAACTGTTTTTT
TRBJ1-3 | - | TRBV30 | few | CAWQTGLNTIYF | TGTGCCTGGCAAACGGGATTAAACACCATATATTTT
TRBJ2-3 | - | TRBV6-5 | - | CATQGGPDTQYF | TGTGCCACCCAGGGGGGGCCAGATACGCAGTATTTT
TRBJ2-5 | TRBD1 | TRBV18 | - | CASSPRDRGVPTQYF | TGTGCCAGCTCACCCCGGGACAGGGGCGTCCCGACCCAGTACTTC
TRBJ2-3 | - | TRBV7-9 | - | CASSLATAMGTQYF | TGTGCCAGCAGCTTAGCGACAGCTATGGGTACGCAGTATTTT
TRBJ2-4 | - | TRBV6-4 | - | CASTKEAPAKNIQYF | TGTGCCAGCACTAAAGAGGCTCCAGCCAAAAACATTCAGTACTTC
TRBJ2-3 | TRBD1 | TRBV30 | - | CAWRMSGGTDTQYF | TGTGCCTGGAGAATGTCAGGGGGTACAGATACGCAGTATTTT
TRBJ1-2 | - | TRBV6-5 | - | CASTRLGGGGSVYTF | TGTGCCAGCACCCGGCTCGGGGGTGGGGGGTCTGTCTACACCTTC
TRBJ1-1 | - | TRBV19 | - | CASSRGSLEAEAFF | TGTGCCAGTAGTCGGGGTTCCTTAGAGGCTGAAGCTTTCTTT
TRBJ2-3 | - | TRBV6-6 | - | CAGSSQGGDTQYF | TGTGCCGGCAGTTCACAGGGCGGAGATACGCAGTATTTT
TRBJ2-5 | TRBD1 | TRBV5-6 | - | CASSLPGQLKETQYF | TGTGCCAGCAGCTTGCCGGGACAGTTGAAAGAGACCCAGTACTTC
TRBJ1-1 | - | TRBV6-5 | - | CASSAEMNTEAFF | TGTGCCAGCAGCGCGGAAATGAACACTGAAGCTTTCTTT
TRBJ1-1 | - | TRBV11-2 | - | CASSLRFGEANTEAFF | TGTGCCAGCAGCTTACGTTTTGGGGAGGCCAACACTGAAGCTTTCTTT
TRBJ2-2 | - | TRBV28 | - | CASSGSQGSAGTGELFF | TGTGCCAGCAGTGGATCACAGGGTAGTGCGGGCACCGGGGAGCTGTTTTTT
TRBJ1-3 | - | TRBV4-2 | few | CASSGFGQLSGNTIYF | TGTGCCAGCAGCGGGTTTGGACAGCTCTCTGGAAACACCATATATTTT
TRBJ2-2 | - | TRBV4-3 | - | CTGSQDPASGELFF | TGCACCGGCAGCCAAGATCCCGCCTCCGGGGAGCTGTTTTTT
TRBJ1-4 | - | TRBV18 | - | CASSPPGLQAEKLFF | TGTGCCAGCTCACCACCGGGGTTACAAGCGGAAAAACTGTTTTTT
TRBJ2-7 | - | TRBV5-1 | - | CASTFGEAYEQYF | TGCGCCAGCACCTTCGGGGAGGCCTACGAGCAGTACTTC
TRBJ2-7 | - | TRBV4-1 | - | CASSPAPGPYEQYF | TGCGCCAGCAGCCCCGCCCCGGGACCCTACGAGCAGTACTTC
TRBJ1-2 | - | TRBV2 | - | CASSAKRGQGANGYTF | TGTGCCAGCAGTGCTAAGCGGGGGCAGGGAGCGAATGGCTACACCTTC
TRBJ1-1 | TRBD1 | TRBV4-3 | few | CASSQESGRGAFF | TGCGCCAGCAGCCAAGAATCGGGCAGGGGGGCTTTCTTT
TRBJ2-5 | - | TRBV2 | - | CASSRAGPIETQYF | TGTGCCAGCAGTAGGGCGGGGCCAATAGAGACCCAGTACTTC
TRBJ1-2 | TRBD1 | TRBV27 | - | CASSTNRGGYTF | TGTGCCAGCAGTACAAACAGGGGTGGCTACACCTTC
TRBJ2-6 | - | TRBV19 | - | CASSVTGANVLTF | TGTGCCAGTTCAGTCACTGGGGCCAACGTCCTGACTTTC
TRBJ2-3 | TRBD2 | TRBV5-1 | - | CASTKLAASTDTQYF | TGCGCCAGCACCAAACTAGCGGCTTCCACAGATACGCAGTATTTT
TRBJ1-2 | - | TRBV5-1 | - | CASSPSRGEDGYTF | TGCGCCAGCAGCCCCTCGCGGGGGGAGGATGGCTACACCTTC
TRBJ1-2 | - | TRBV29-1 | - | CSVDSGYGYTF | TGCAGCGTTGACAGCGGCTATGGCTACACCTTC
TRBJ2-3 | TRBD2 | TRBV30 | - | CAWRGGGGLPAGTQYF | TGTGCCTGGAGGGGCGGCGGGGGGCTCCCCGCTGGGACGCAGTATTTT